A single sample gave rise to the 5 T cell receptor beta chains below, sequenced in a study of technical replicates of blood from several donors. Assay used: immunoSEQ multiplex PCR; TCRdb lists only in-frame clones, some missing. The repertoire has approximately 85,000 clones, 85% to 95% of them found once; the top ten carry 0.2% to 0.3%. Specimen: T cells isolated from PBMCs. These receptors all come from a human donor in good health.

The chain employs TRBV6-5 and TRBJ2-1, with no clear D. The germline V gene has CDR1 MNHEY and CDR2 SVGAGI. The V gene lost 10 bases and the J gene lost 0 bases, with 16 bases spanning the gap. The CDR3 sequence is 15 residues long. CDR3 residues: CATKPVRVSYNEQFF. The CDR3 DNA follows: TGTGCCACCAAACCCGTTCGCGTCTCCTACAATGAGCAGTTCTTC.

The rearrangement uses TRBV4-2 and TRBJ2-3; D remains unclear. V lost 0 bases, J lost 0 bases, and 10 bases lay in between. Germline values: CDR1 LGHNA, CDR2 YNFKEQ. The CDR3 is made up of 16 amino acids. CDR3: CASSQDNGRSTDTQYF. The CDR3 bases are TGTGCCAGCAGCCAAGATAACGGTAGAAGCACAGATACGCAGTATTTT.

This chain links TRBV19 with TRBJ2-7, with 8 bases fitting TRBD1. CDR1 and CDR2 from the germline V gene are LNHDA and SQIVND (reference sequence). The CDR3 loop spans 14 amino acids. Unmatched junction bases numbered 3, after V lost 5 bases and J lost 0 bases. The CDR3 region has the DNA TGTGCCAGTAGTCCGGGACAGGTCTCCTACGAGCAGTACTTC. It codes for CASSPGQVSYEQYF.

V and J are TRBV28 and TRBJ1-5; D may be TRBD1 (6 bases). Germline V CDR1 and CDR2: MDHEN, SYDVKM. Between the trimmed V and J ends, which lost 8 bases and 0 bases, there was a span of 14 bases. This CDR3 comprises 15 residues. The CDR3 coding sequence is TGTGCCAGCTACGGACAGATTTATAGCAATCAGCCCCAGCATTTT. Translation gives CASYGQIYSNQPQHF. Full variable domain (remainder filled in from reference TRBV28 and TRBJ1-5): DVKVTQSSRYLVKRTGEKVFLECVQDMDHENMFWYRQDPGLGLRLIYFSYDVKMKEKGDIPEGYSVSREKKERFSLILESASTNQTSMYLCASYGQIYSNQPQHFGDGTRLSIL.

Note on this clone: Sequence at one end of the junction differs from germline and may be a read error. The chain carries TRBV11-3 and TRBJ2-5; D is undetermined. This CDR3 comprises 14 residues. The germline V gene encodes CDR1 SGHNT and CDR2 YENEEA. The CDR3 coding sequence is TGTGCCAGCAGCATAGAAGCTATCCCAGAGACCCAGTACTTC. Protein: CASSIEAIPETQYF.